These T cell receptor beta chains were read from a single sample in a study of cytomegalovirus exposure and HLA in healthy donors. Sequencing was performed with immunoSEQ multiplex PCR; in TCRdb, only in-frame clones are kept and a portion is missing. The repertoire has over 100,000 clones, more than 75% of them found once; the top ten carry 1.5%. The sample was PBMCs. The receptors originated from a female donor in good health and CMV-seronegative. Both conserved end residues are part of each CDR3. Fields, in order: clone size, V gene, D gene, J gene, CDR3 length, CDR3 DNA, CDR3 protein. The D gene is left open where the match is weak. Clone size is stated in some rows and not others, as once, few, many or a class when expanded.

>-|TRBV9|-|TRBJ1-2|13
TGTGCCAGCAGTACTTCCCCGGACTATGGCTACACCTTC
CASSTSPDYGYTF
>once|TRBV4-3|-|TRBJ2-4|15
TGCGCCAGCAGCCAAGATTTCCTAGCCAAAAACATTCAGTACTTC
CASSQDFLAKNIQYF
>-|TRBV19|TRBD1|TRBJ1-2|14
TGTGCCAGTATACGGACAGGGGCAACCAAAGGCTACACCTTC
CASIRTGATKGYTF
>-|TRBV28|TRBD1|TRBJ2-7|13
TGTGCCAGCAGTGGGGACAGAATATACGAGCAGTACTTC
CASSGDRIYEQYF
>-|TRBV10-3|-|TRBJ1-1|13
TGTGCCAGTGCCGATGCTATGAACACTGAAGCTTTCTTT
CASADAMNTEAFF
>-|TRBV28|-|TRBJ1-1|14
TGTGCCAGCAACCCCGGTGGTCCGAACACTGAAGCTTTCTTT
CASNPGGPNTEAFF
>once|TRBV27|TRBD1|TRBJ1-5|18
TGTGCCAGCAGTTACGGACAGGGAGGTTTAGTCGGCAATCAGCCCCAGCATTTT
CASSYGQGGLVGNQPQHF
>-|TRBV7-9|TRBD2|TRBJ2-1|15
TGTGCCAGCAGCCCAGCCGGGACTATGTTTAATGAGCAGTTCTTC
CASSPAGTMFNEQFF
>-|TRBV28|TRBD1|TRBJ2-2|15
TGTGCCAGCAGTTCCGACACCCAGGGGGCCGGGGAGCTGTTTTTT
CASSSDTQGAGELFF
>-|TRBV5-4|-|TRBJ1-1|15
TGTGCCAGCAGCTGGGGAGGGACCCCGAAAGCTGAAGCTTTCTTT
CASSWGGTPKAEAFF
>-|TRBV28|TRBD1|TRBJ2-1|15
TGTGCCAGCAGTTTACAGGGGGCCCCAGGCCATGAGCAGTTCTTC
CASSLQGAPGHEQFF
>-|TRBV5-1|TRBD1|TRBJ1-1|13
TGCGCCAGCAGCCCGACAGGGTCGGCGGAAGCTTTCTTT
CASSPTGSAEAFF
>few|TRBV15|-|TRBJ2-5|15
TGTGCCACCAGCAGAGGTGGGCAGTACCAAGAGACCCAGTACTTC
CATSRGGQYQETQYF
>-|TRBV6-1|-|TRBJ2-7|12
TGTGCCAGCAGTGACAGGGGTTCCGAGCAGTACTTC
CASSDRGSEQYF
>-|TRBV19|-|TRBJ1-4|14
TGTGCCAGTAGTGCCCAGGGCGTCGGGGAAAAACTGTTTTTT
CASSAQGVGEKLFF
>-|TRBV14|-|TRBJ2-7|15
TGTGCCAGCAGCCAAGATCCAGCGGGTGCCTACGAGCAGTACTTC
CASSQDPAGAYEQYF
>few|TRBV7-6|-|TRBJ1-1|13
TGTGCCAGCAGCTTAGCGGACAGCCCTGAAGCTTTCTTT
CASSLADSPEAFF
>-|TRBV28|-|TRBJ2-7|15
TGTGCCAGCAGTCTCCGAGGGTCCACCTCCTACGAGCAGTACTTC
CASSLRGSTSYEQYF
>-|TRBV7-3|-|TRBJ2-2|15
TGTGCCAGCAGCCCCCTGTCTGGAGTGGCCGGGGAGCTGTTTTTT
CASSPLSGVAGELFF
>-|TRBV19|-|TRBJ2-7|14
TGTGCCAGTAGTATAGGAGGCGGGACCTACGAGCAGTACTTC
CASSIGGGTYEQYF
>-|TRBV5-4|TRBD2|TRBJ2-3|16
TGTGCCAGCAGCCTAAATCGACTAGCGTCTGTTGGTACGCAGTATTTT
CASSLNRLASVGTQYF
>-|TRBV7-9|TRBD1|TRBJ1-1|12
TGTGCCAGCAGCCCGACAGGGATTGAAGCTTTCTTT
CASSPTGIEAFF
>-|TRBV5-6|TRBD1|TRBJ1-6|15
TGTGCCAGCAGCTTTCCGGACAGGCCTAATTCACCCCTCCACTTT
CASSFPDRPNSPLHF
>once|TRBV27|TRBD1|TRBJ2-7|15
TGTGCCAGCAGTACAGGGACAGGGAGGTACTACGAGCAGTACTTC
CASSTGTGRYYEQYF
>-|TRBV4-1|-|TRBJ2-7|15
TGCGCCAGCAGCCAAATTGGTGTAGGGGACTACGAGCAGTACTTC
CASSQIGVGDYEQYF
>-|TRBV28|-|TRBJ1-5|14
TGTGCCAGCCGCCGGGACTATAGCAATCAGCCCCAGCATTTT
CASRRDYSNQPQHF
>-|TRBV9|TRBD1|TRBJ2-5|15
TGTGCCAGCAGCGGAACAGGGGTGGGTCGCGAGACCCAGTACTTC
CASSGTGVGRETQYF
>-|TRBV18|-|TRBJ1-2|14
TGTGCCAGCTCACCGAGAGGGTCGGGCTATGGCTACACCTTC
CASSPRGSGYGYTF
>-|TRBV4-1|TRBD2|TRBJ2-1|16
TGCGCCAGCAGCCAAGATCTAGCGGGAGTCTTAAGTGAGCAGTTCTTC
CASSQDLAGVLSEQFF
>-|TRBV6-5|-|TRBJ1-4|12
TGTGCCAGCGGAGGGCTCTATGAAAAACTGTTTTTT
CASGGLYEKLFF
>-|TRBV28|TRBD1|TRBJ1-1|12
TGTGCCAGCAGACCGACAGGGCTTGAAGCTTTCTTT
CASRPTGLEAFF
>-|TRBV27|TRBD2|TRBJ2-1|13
TGTGCCAGCAGTTTATGGGCTAGCGGTGAGCAGTTCTTC
CASSLWASGEQFF
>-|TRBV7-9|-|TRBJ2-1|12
TGTGCCAGCAGCGCTCACTTCAATGAGCAGTTCTTC
CASSAHFNEQFF
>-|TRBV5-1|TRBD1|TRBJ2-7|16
TGCGCCAGCAGCCCCAGAGGGACAGGCCAAGGAAACGAGCAGTACTTC
CASSPRGTGQGNEQYF
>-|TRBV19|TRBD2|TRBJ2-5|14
TGTGCCAGTAGCACAAGCGGGAGTTCGGAGACCCAGTACTTC
CASSTSGSSETQYF
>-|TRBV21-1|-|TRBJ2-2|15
TGTGCCACCAACAAGGGGAGATTTAACACCGGGGAGCTGTTTTTT
CATNKGRFNTGELFF
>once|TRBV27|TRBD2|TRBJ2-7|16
TGTGCCAGCATGGTCGCGGGGGGCACTACATACTACGAGCAGTACTTC
CASMVAGGTTYYEQYF
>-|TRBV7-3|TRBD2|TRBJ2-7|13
TGTGCCAGCAGCGAGGCCGGGACTAGAAGCCCAGACTTC
CASSEAGTRSPDF
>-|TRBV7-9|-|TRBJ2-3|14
TGTGCCAGCAGCTGGTCGGGTAGCACAGATACGCAGTATTTT
CASSWSGSTDTQYF